A single sample gave rise to the 2 T cell receptor beta chains below, sequenced in a study of blood T cell repertoires in COVID-19. Measured with immunoSEQ multiplex PCR; TCRdb has only the in-frame clones, and not every one. The sample gives about 150,000 clones, 87% of which show up once; approximately 0.95% is in the top ten. Sequencing was performed on peripheral blood. All receptors derive from a woman aged 45-65 years with acute or convalescent COVID-19.

The chain combines TRBV12-3 or TRBV12-4 with TRBJ1-2; 8 nucleotides align to TRBD1. CDR3 length: 13 residues. The J segment lost 5 bases and the V segment lost 2 bases, leaving 1 base of the junction unmatched. The CDR3 loop reads CASSLRTGYGYTF. The CDR3 DNA reads as TGTGCCAGCAGTTTAAGGACAGGGTATGGCTACACCTTC.

The chain joins TRBV2 to TRBJ2-1, with TRBD2 matching over 7 bases. CDR3 size: 17 residues. The trim removed 5 bases at V and 7 bases at J, leaving 17 bases unmatched. CDR1 and CDR2 (germline): SNHLY, FYNNEI. CDR3 sequence: CASSSIPTGGFRNEQFF. The CDR3 DNA follows: TGTGCCAGCAGTTCCATCCCCACGGGAGGATTTAGGAATGAGCAGTTCTTC.